Listed below are T cell receptor beta chains from one sample, sequenced in a study of blood T cell repertoires in COVID-19. Assay used: immunoSEQ multiplex PCR; TCRdb lists only in-frame clones, some missing. There are under 450,000 clones in the sample; around nine tenths occur only once, and roughly 1.4% lies in the top ten. The sequencing input was peripheral blood. The receptors stem from a woman aged 40 to 50 with COVID-19, enrolled during active disease. Both conserved end residues are part of each CDR3. Fields, in order: CDR3 protein, J gene, V gene.

CDR3: CASSPGDSFNYGYTF
J: TRBJ1-2
V: TRBV5-4

CDR3: CASSQTISPLHF
J: TRBJ1-6
V: TRBV2

CDR3: CASRRDNEQFF
J: TRBJ2-1
V: TRBV2

CDR3: CASSLLYSEAFF
J: TRBJ1-1
V: TRBV28

CDR3: CASSLAAGLGYEQYF
J: TRBJ2-7
V: TRBV5-8

CDR3: CASSIQGIYGYTF
J: TRBJ1-2
V: TRBV6-2/TRBV6-3

CDR3: CASSLPTQVTDTQYF
J: TRBJ2-3
V: TRBV5-4

CDR3: CATNRYRGSSYEQYF
J: TRBJ2-7
V: TRBV2

CDR3: CAWSVKGGIPYEQYF
J: TRBJ2-7
V: TRBV30

CDR3: CASSPSGTGHQGNEKLFF
J: TRBJ1-4
V: TRBV9

CDR3: CASSRGDRGREKLFF
J: TRBJ1-4
V: TRBV5-1

CDR3: CATRTGDTEAFF
J: TRBJ1-1
V: TRBV27

CDR3: CASSEGAREKLFF
J: TRBJ1-4
V: TRBV2

CDR3: CASSLARLGYEQYF
J: TRBJ2-7
V: TRBV5-1

CDR3: CASSPPGRQPQHF
J: TRBJ1-5
V: TRBV18

CDR3: CASSPIGALAGQETQYF
J: TRBJ2-5
V: TRBV7-3

CDR3: CASRRGSRTTEAFF
J: TRBJ1-1
V: TRBV19

CDR3: CATSVGGAWGDTQYF
J: TRBJ2-3
V: TRBV24-1

CDR3: CASTQRGNYGYTF
J: TRBJ1-2
V: TRBV28

CDR3: CAWETGGAGEQYF
J: TRBJ2-7
V: TRBV30

CDR3: CASSYSGGRAFF
J: TRBJ1-1
V: TRBV6-5

CDR3: CASSQGPRVTTATYTF
J: TRBJ1-2
V: TRBV3-1/TRBV3-2

CDR3: CASSDRGQANEKLFF
J: TRBJ1-4
V: TRBV25-1

CDR3: CATSRDPSQGVSHSPLHF
J: TRBJ1-6
V: TRBV15

CDR3: CASRSGYTEAFF
J: TRBJ1-1
V: TRBV25-1

CDR3: CASSLPRGPATNEKLFF
J: TRBJ1-4
V: TRBV5-1

CDR3: CSVDWDRGDPYGYTF
J: TRBJ1-2
V: TRBV29-1

CDR3: CASRPRQFSSYEQYF
J: TRBJ2-7
V: TRBV6-5

CDR3: CASSSDGAVSGNTIYF
J: TRBJ1-3
V: TRBV9

CDR3: CASRTLGPRNQPQHF
J: TRBJ1-5
V: TRBV6-5

CDR3: CAWRTQGYDEKLFF
J: TRBJ1-4
V: TRBV30

CDR3: CASRRGTNYGYTF
J: TRBJ1-2
V: TRBV6-4

CDR3: CASGSYRKNYGYTF
J: TRBJ1-2
V: TRBV28

CDR3: CASSKGQGWEKLFF
J: TRBJ1-4
V: TRBV28

CDR3: CASSLGAVQLEAFF
J: TRBJ1-1
V: TRBV7-9

CDR3: CASQPRQGGYTF
J: TRBJ1-2
V: TRBV19

CDR3: CASSQDRRDTDTQYF
J: TRBJ2-3
V: TRBV4-3

CDR3: CASSRQGFQSTEAFF
J: TRBJ1-1
V: TRBV28

CDR3: CASSPWGKGSGANVLTF
J: TRBJ2-6
V: TRBV7-9

CDR3: CASSALTSGRDEQFF
J: TRBJ2-1
V: TRBV2

CDR3: CASSPGVASYNEQFF
J: TRBJ2-1
V: TRBV7-3

CDR3: CASSQVANYGYTF
J: TRBJ1-2
V: TRBV4-3

CDR3: CASSEAGITDTQYF
J: TRBJ2-3
V: TRBV7-7

CDR3: CASSHDRGTSYEQYF
J: TRBJ2-7
V: TRBV5-1

CDR3: CASSSYRTSLGETQYF
J: TRBJ2-5
V: TRBV11-2

CDR3: CASSPDISPNQPQHF
J: TRBJ1-5
V: TRBV28

CDR3: CASSPIGGGSYEQYF
J: TRBJ2-7
V: TRBV4-1

CDR3: CASSYDRPSYNEQFF
J: TRBJ2-1
V: TRBV6-5

CDR3: CASSGTSGSDTQYF
J: TRBJ2-3
V: TRBV5-1

CDR3: CASSQTGSYGYTF
J: TRBJ1-2
V: TRBV7-9

CDR3: CASSYHNPGSNQPQHF
J: TRBJ1-5
V: TRBV6-5

CDR3: CASKSLDNSPLHF
J: TRBJ1-6
V: TRBV7-8

CDR3: CASSSGTGVDGYTF
J: TRBJ1-2
V: TRBV5-1

CDR3: CASSIRLAGGGSYNEQFF
J: TRBJ2-1
V: TRBV19

CDR3: CATSVGEGYYGYTF
J: TRBJ1-2
V: TRBV27

CDR3: CASSKIPFQPSENTEAFF
J: TRBJ1-1
V: TRBV21-1

CDR3: CASSAILLGGGQPQHF
J: TRBJ1-5
V: TRBV7-8